This T cell receptor beta chain was observed in a study of cytomegalovirus exposure and HLA in healthy donors. Study-wide results and limits: According to a later analysis, donors in an Asian-associated ancestry cluster reportedly had fewer N-insertions than the roughly 720-donor mean. Presence/absence analysis assumed near-uniform sequencing depth across donors.

As regards this clone: Its antigen is currently unknown. Its ends do not fully match the called genes, so a read error is possible.

PCR employed 60 Vbeta and 13 Jbeta primers. Sequenced by immunoSEQ multiplex PCR; TCRdb stores in-frame clones only, minus some. The table has some 120,000 clones, around 80% seen once; the top ten hold about a tenth. Sequences were obtained from PBMCs. This receptor was taken from a man aged 25 to 40 in good health and CMV-seropositive.

CDR3 in DNA: TGTGCCAGCAGTGTGGGACAGGTCAGTGAGCAGCTCTTC. It codes for CASSVGQVSEQLF. J is TRBJ2-1 and V is TRBV25-1; 8 bases line up with TRBD1. Germline lookup yields CDR1 MGHDK and CDR2 SYGVNS. The CDR3 is 13 residues long.